These T cell receptor beta chains were read from a single sample in a study of blood T cells in healthy people across ages. TCRdb passed the 5' RACE reads through MiXCR, listing each CDR3 protein once. Among about 580,000 distinct CDR3 sequences listed, roughly 43% were seen once. Input material: blood. These receptors were obtained from a man of 80 years or more in good health. Each CDR3 is given with its conserved first and last residue. D genes are given only for firm matches. Clone size is stated in some rows and not others, as once, few, many or a class when expanded.

clone_size | j_call | cdr3_length | v_call | d_call | cdr3_aa | cdr3_nt
- | TRBJ2-1 | 15 | TRBV25-1 | TRBD2 | CASSEYSGIGGEQFF | TGTGCCAGCAGTGAATATAGCGGGATCGGCGGTGAGCAGTTCTTC
- | TRBJ2-1 | 20 | TRBV7-2 | TRBD2 | CASSLAFSGPGGAPYNEQFF | TGTGCCAGCAGCTTAGCGTTTTCGGGACCCGGGGGGGCTCCCTACAATGAGCAGTTCTTC
- | TRBJ2-3 | 16 | TRBV7-2 | TRBD2 | CASSLSIAGGADTQYF | TGTGCCAGCAGCTTATCAATAGCGGGAGGGGCGGATACGCAGTATTTT
- | TRBJ2-7 | 15 | TRBV14 | - | CASSPGSVGPYEQYF | TGTGCCAGCAGCCCCGGATCGGTAGGCCCCTACGAGCAGTACTTC
- | TRBJ2-5 | 16 | TRBV6-5 | - | CASSYGGEGARETQYF | TGTGCCAGCAGTTACGGAGGGGAGGGGGCCCGGGAGACCCAGTACTTC
few | TRBJ2-3 | 14 | TRBV29-1 | - | CSVESSINTDTQYF | TGCAGCGTTGAGTCCAGCATTAACACAGATACGCAGTATTTT
- | TRBJ2-5 | 13 | TRBV12-5 | - | CASGLRLTGTQYF | TGTGCTAGTGGTTTGAGACTCACCGGGACCCAGTACTTC
- | TRBJ1-6 | 12 | TRBV12-3/TRBV12-4 | - | CASTHPNSPLHF | TGTGCCAGCACCCACCCCAATTCACCCCTCCACTTT
- | TRBJ2-7 | 14 | TRBV7-9 | - | CASSSEGYLYEQYF | TGTGCCAGCAGCTCCGAAGGGTACCTCTACGAGCAGTACTTC
once | TRBJ1-2 | 12 | TRBV15 | - | CATSREGYGYTF | TGTGCCACCAGCAGGGAGGGGTATGGCTACACCTTC
- | TRBJ2-1 | 17 | TRBV4-2 | TRBD2 | CASSQGLAPSSYNEQFF | TGTGCCAGCAGCCAGGGACTAGCCCCGAGCTCCTACAATGAGCAGTTCTTC
- | TRBJ2-1 | 15 | TRBV5-1 | - | CASSLEGIGYNEQFF | TGCGCCAGCAGCTTGGAAGGGATAGGGTACAATGAGCAGTTCTTC
few | TRBJ2-3 | 14 | TRBV20-1 | TRBD1 | CSASQGASTDTQYF | TGCAGTGCTAGTCAGGGGGCTTCGACAGATACGCAGTATTTT
- | TRBJ2-5 | 14 | TRBV12-3/TRBV12-4 | - | CASSFGGSGETQYF | TGTGCCAGCAGTTTTGGCGGGTCCGGGGAGACCCAGTACTTC
- | TRBJ2-5 | 14 | TRBV20-1 | - | CSAPDRILQETQYF | TGCAGTGCTCCCGACAGGATCCTACAAGAGACCCAGTACTTC
few | TRBJ1-2 | 15 | TRBV7-6 | TRBD1 | CASSLRQGGLHGYTF | TGTGCCAGCAGCCTTAGACAGGGGGGCCTCCATGGCTACACCTTC
few | TRBJ1-2 | 14 | TRBV20-1 | - | CSARDGAANYGYTF | TGCAGTGCTAGAGATGGGGCCGCTAACTATGGCTACACCTTC
- | TRBJ2-1 | 16 | TRBV6-1 | TRBD2 | CASTASGSYRYNEQFF | TGTGCCAGCACGGCTAGCGGGAGCTACCGCTACAATGAGCAGTTCTTC
- | TRBJ2-1 | 18 | TRBV20-1 | - | CSARDFGTITSSYNEQFF | TGCAGTGCTAGAGATTTCGGGACAATTACAAGCTCCTACAATGAGCAGTTCTTC
- | TRBJ2-5 | 15 | TRBV7-2 | - | CASSLYRVGGETQYF | TGTGCCAGCAGCCTATACAGGGTGGGAGGAGAGACCCAGTACTTC
few | TRBJ2-6 | 18 | TRBV7-3 | TRBD1 | CASSLRGQGATGANVLTF | TGTGCCAGCAGCTTGAGGGGACAGGGGGCTACAGGGGCCAACGTCCTGACTTTC
few | TRBJ2-5 | 13 | TRBV7-3 | - | CASSLAYAETQYF | TGTGCCAGCAGCTTGGCTTACGCGGAGACCCAGTACTTC
- | TRBJ2-1 | 16 | TRBV7-2 | TRBD2 | CASSLGRSGGYNEQFF | TGTGCCAGCAGCTTAGGGAGGAGCGGGGGATACAATGAGCAGTTCTTC
- | TRBJ2-2 | 14 | TRBV9 | - | CASSVVQTTGELFF | TGTGCCAGCAGCGTAGTACAGACCACCGGGGAGCTGTTTTTT
- | TRBJ2-3 | 17 | TRBV6-2/TRBV6-3 | TRBD1 | CASSQRQGGTSTDTQYF | TGTGCCAGCAGTCAACGACAGGGTGGAACTAGCACAGATACGCAGTATTTT
- | TRBJ1-5 | 14 | TRBV28 | - | CASSFSYGNQPQHF | TGTGCCAGCAGTTTCTCCTACGGCAATCAGCCCCAGCATTTT
few | TRBJ2-7 | 14 | TRBV5-1 | - | CASSLTTATYEQYF | TGCGCCAGCAGCTTGACCACGGCGACCTACGAGCAGTACTTC
few | TRBJ1-1 | 15 | TRBV6-6 | TRBD1 | CASSYRSTGEVRAFF | TGTGCCAGCAGTTACCGCAGTACAGGGGAGGTTCGAGCTTTCTTT
- | TRBJ2-1 | 14 | TRBV6-6 | - | CASRPGASYNEQFF | TGTGCCAGCAGGCCCGGGGCATCTTACAATGAGCAGTTCTTC
few | TRBJ2-1 | 17 | TRBV9 | TRBD1 | CASSERGTERTWNEQFF | TGTGCCAGCAGCGAGAGGGGGACAGAAAGAACCTGGAATGAGCAGTTCTTC
few | TRBJ2-7 | 15 | TRBV14 | TRBD2 | CASSQGSGSSYEQYF | TGTGCCAGCAGCCAAGGAAGCGGGAGCTCCTACGAGCAGTACTTC
- | TRBJ2-7 | 15 | TRBV10-3 | TRBD1 | CAIGALGTGNNEQYF | TGTGCCATCGGCGCCCTCGGGACAGGGAACAACGAGCAGTACTTC
- | TRBJ2-1 | 17 | TRBV7-6 | - | CASSLGQGLASYNEQFF | TGTGCCAGCAGCTTAGGGCAAGGCCTCGCGTCCTACAATGAGCAGTTCTTC
- | TRBJ2-2 | 14 | TRBV7-2 | TRBD2 | CASSLGLVAGELFF | TGTGCCAGCAGCCTCGGACTAGTGGCCGGGGAGCTGTTTTTT
- | TRBJ2-1 | 15 | TRBV20-1 | TRBD2 | CSARISGGAGNEQFF | TGCAGTGCTAGAATTAGCGGGGGGGCGGGCAATGAGCAGTTCTTC
few | TRBJ1-5 | 13 | TRBV20-1 | - | CSASEGVYQPQHF | TGCAGTGCTAGCGAGGGGGTCTATCAGCCCCAGCATTTT
- | TRBJ1-2 | 13 | TRBV10-2 | - | CASSWTGNYGYTF | TGCGCCAGCAGTTGGACGGGGAACTATGGCTACACCTTC
once | TRBJ2-4 | 13 | TRBV20-1 | - | CSASLVIQNIQYF | TGCAGTGCTAGCTTAGTGATCCAAAACATTCAGTACTTC
- | TRBJ2-1 | 16 | TRBV20-1 | - | CSARDAVPGSYDEQFF | TGCAGTGCTAGAGATGCCGTCCCTGGGAGTTATGATGAGCAGTTCTTC
- | TRBJ2-3 | 14 | TRBV2 | - | CASSVSRTADTQYF | TGTGCCAGCAGTGTGTCCCGTACGGCAGATACGCAGTATTTT
- | TRBJ1-4 | 16 | TRBV7-6 | - | CASSLAGGATNEKLFF | TGTGCCAGCAGCTTAGCTGGGGGTGCAACTAATGAAAAACTGTTTTTT
- | TRBJ2-7 | 15 | TRBV7-9 | TRBD2 | CASSFGSGGSYEQYF | TGTGCCAGCAGCTTTGGTAGCGGGGGCTCCTACGAGCAGTACTTC
- | TRBJ1-2 | 17 | TRBV4-2 | TRBD1 | CASSRSADRETLSGYTF | TGTGCCAGCAGCCGATCCGCGGACAGGGAGACGTTAAGCGGCTACACCTTC
few | TRBJ2-7 | 14 | TRBV7-2 | TRBD1 | CASSYTGGAHEQYF | TGTGCCAGCAGTTATACAGGGGGCGCCCACGAGCAGTACTTC
- | TRBJ2-7 | 14 | TRBV18 | - | CASSPTTPREEQYF | TGTGCCAGCTCACCTACGACTCCCCGGGAGGAGCAGTACTTC
few | TRBJ1-3 | 17 | TRBV6-6 | TRBD1 | CASSYSRAGTAGNTIYF | TGTGCCAGCAGTTACTCTCGTGCCGGGACAGCTGGAAACACCATATATTTT
- | TRBJ2-5 | 14 | TRBV28 | - | CASSKASIQETQYF | TGTGCCAGCAGTAAGGCCTCCATCCAAGAGACCCAGTACTTC
- | TRBJ2-7 | 13 | TRBV12-3/TRBV12-4 | - | CAGSLLAELEQYF | TGTGCCGGCAGTTTATTGGCGGAACTCGAGCAGTACTTC
few | TRBJ2-7 | 16 | TRBV4-3 | - | CASSQARVREGYEQYF | TGCGCCAGCAGCCAAGCCCGAGTCCGTGAGGGCTACGAGCAGTACTTC
- | TRBJ1-2 | 14 | TRBV7-2 | - | CASSPDLANYGYTF | TGTGCCAGCAGCCCGGACCTAGCTAACTATGGCTACACCTTC
- | TRBJ2-3 | 16 | TRBV6-4 | TRBD2 | CASSDSIGGATDTQYF | TGTGCCAGCAGTGACTCGATCGGGGGGGCAACAGATACGCAGTATTTT